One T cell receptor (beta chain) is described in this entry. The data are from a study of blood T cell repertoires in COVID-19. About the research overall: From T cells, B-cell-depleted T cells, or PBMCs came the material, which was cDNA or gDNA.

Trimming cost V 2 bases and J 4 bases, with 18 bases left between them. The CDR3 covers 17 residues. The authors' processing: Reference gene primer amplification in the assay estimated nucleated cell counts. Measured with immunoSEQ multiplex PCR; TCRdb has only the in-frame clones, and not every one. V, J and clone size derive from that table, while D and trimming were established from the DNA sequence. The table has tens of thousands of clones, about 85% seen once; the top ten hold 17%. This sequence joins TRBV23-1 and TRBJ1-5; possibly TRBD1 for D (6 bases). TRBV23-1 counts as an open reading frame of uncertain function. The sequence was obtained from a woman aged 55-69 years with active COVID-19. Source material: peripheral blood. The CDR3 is CASSQPRDNLGNQPQHF. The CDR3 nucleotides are TGCGCCAGCAGTCAACCCCGGGACAACCTAGGGAATCAGCCCCAGCATTTT.